A single sample gave rise to the 11 T cell receptor beta chains below, sequenced in a study of blood T cell repertoires in COVID-19. This table comes from immunoSEQ multiplex PCR, and its TCRdb copy is limited to in-frame clones, with some not included. The sample lists 250,000 to 350,000 clones; 75% to 90% were seen once. The source material was peripheral blood. All receptors derive from a woman aged 55-69 years with acute or convalescent COVID-19.

The chain couples TRBV6-5 to TRBJ1-5, with 9 bases aligning to TRBD1. Germline values: CDR1 MNHEY, CDR2 SVGAGI. V trimming: 8 bases; J trimming: 3 bases; junction bases outside the gene matches: 8. The CDR3 has 15 amino acids. CDR3 loop: CASRGGQGNNQPQHF. The CDR3 region has the DNA TGTGCCAGCCGAGGAGGACAGGGGAACAATCAGCCCCAGCATTTT.

This chain's CDR3 is CASSFKGGQPQHF. In DNA, the CDR3 is TGTGCCAGCAGTTTTAAGGGGGGGCAGCCCCAGCATTTT. This chain joins TRBV12-3 or TRBV12-4 and TRBJ1-5; weak D call: TRBD1 (6 bases). The CDR3 length is 13 residues. The V gene lost 3 bases and the J gene lost 7 bases, with 10 bases spanning the gap.

This chain links TRBV20-1 with TRBJ1-1; 9 positions agree with TRBD1. CDR1 is DFQATT, CDR2 SNEGSKA, per germline (reference sequence). The length of the CDR3 is 11 residues. V lost 0 bases, J lost 10 bases, and 0 bases stayed unmatched. The CDR3 region has the DNA TGCAGTGCTAGAGAGGACAGGGGAGCTTTCTTT. Its translation is CSAREDRGAFF.

The chain couples TRBV6-5 to TRBJ2-7; unclear D gene. The CDR3 has 14 residues. From germline, CDR1 is MNHEY and CDR2 SVGAGI. The germline V and J ends were trimmed by 0 bases and 3 bases, with 9 bases remaining between them. The chain's CDR3 is CASSYSTTGYEQYF. The CDR3 DNA is TGTGCCAGCAGTTACTCGACGACGGGCTACGAGCAGTACTTC.

This clone has ten or more counts. The chain has TRBV2 and TRBJ1-6; TRBD1 agrees at 11 bases. Germline loops: CDR1 SNHLY, CDR2 FYNNEI. Unmatched junction bases numbered 3, after V lost 5 bases and J lost 9 bases. The CDR3 is 14 residues long. For the CDR3, the DNA is TGTGCCAGCAGTCCGGGACAGGGGGGTTCACCCCTCCACTTT. It yields the protein CASSPGQGGSPLHF.

V is TRBV5-6 and J is TRBJ2-5; D remains unclear. This CDR3 region has 14 residues. CDR1 and CDR2 from the germline V gene are SGHDT and YYEEEE. The V end lost 0 bases, the J end lost 4 bases, and 10 bases lay between the germline ends. The CDR3, as DNA: TGTGCCAGCAGCTTGGACAGCCCAAGAGAGACCCAGTACTTC. Translating gives CASSLDSPRETQYF.

Regarding this clone: The sample contains more than one DNA sequence encoding this CDR3. The chain combines TRBV27 with TRBJ1-1; possibly TRBD1 for D (6 bases). Germline assignment: CDR1 MNHEY and CDR2 SMNVEV (reference sequence). The V and J ends lost 1 base and 5 bases respectively, with 8 bases between them. The CDR3 length is 13 residues. Written as DNA, the CDR3 is TGTGCCAGCAGTTTATTAAGGGGGACTGAAGCTTTCTTT. Residues: CASSLLRGTEAFF.

The rearrangement links TRBV2 to TRBJ1-5, with a weak D call TRBD1 (5 bases). V dropped 8 bases and J dropped 0 bases, with 8 bases sitting between them. Germline values: CDR1 SNHLY, CDR2 FYNNEI. The CDR3 spans 13 residues. The CDR3 nucleotides read TGTGCCAGCGGGGCGGATAGCAATCAGCCCCAGCATTTT. Protein: CASGADSNQPQHF.

The chain joins TRBV7-2 to TRBJ2-7; D not resolved. The length of the CDR3 is 13 residues. Germline CDR1 reads SGHTA; CDR2 reads FQGNSA. V lost 2 bases and J lost 5, with 10 bases in between. The CDR3 loop is CASSLSLQNEQYF. CDR3 coding DNA: TGTGCCAGCAGCTTAAGTCTACAGAACGAGCAGTACTTC.

The chain employs TRBV11-2 and TRBJ1-4; no reliable D call. Trimming took off 4 bases at V and 4 bases at J, with 19 bases between the two ends. The CDR3 is 17 amino acids. Germline CDR1 and CDR2: SGHAT and FQNNGV. CDR3 in DNA: TGTGCCAGCAGCTCCCTTTCCACGTGGAGGAGTAATGAAAAACTGTTTTTT. Translation gives CASSSLSTWRSNEKLFF.

V is TRBV2 and J is TRBJ1-2, with a tentative D call TRBD1 (6 bases). From germline, CDR1 is SNHLY and CDR2 FYNNEI. The length of the CDR3 is 15 residues. V lost 5 bases and J lost 2, with 15 bases in between. The CDR3 protein is CASSSLGGGNYGYTF. In DNA form, the CDR3 reads TGTGCCAGCAGTTCTCTGGGAGGGGGGAACTATGGCTACACCTTC.